This T cell receptor beta chain was identified during a study of blood T cells in healthy people across ages. Broader study findings: Higher diversity and more naive CD4+ cells were features of long-lived donors, compared to aged donors. Per million T cells, TCR beta diversity dropped about linearly as age rose.

This clonotype has a handful of counts. Antigen specificity is unknown. The people who gave samples were healthy Caucasians from Russia, aged roughly 6 to 90. Peripheral blood from each donor was collected in a volume of about 9.9 milliliters. A sample-barcoded 5' primer and a J-beta primer mix were used in a second PCR of roughly 7 to 11 cycles. Via MiXCR, TCRdb re-called the 5' RACE reads, giving one row per CDR3 protein. The sample lists about 2 million distinct CDR3 sequences; around half were seen once. From germline, CDR1 is SGHRS and CDR2 YFSETQ. CDR3 size: 15 residues. V lost 4 bases and J lost 2; bases outside the gene matches: 8.

The rearrangement uses TRBV5-1 and TRBJ2-7; 8 positions agree with TRBD1. Sequences were obtained from blood. The TCR was taken from a woman aged 40 to 50 in good health. The CDR3 protein is CASSRGTGDTYEQYF. CDR3 coding DNA: TGCGCCAGCAGCAGGGGGACAGGCGATACCTACGAGCAGTACTTC.